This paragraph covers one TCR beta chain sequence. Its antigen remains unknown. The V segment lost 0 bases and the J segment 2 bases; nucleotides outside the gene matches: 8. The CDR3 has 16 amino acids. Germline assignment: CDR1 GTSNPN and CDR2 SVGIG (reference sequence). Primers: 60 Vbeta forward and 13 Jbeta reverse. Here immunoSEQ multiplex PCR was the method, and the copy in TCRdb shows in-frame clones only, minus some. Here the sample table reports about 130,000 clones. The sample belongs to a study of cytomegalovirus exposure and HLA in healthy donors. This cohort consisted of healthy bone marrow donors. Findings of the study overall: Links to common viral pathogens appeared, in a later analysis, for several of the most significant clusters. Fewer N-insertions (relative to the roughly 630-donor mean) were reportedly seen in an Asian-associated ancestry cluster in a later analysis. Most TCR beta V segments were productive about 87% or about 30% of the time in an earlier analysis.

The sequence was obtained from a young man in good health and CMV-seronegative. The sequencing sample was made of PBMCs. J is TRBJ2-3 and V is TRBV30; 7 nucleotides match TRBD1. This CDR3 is CAWSVTAGGYTDTQYF. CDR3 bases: TGTGCCTGGAGTGTAACTGCAGGGGGTTACACAGATACGCAGTATTTT.